These 31 T cell receptor beta chains were all obtained from the same sample, sequenced in a study of blood T cell repertoires in COVID-19. Sequencing was performed with immunoSEQ multiplex PCR; in TCRdb, only in-frame clones are kept and a portion is missing. The sample contains about 68,000 clones, more than 80% of which appear only once. Source material: peripheral blood. These receptor sequences come from a man between 25 and 39 years old with acute or convalescent COVID-19.

V usage is TRBV4-3 and J usage is TRBJ2-7; TRBD2 might be the D (6 bases). The germline V gene has CDR1 LGHNA and CDR2 YSLEER. The CDR3 length is 15 residues. V dropped 1 base and J dropped 6 bases, with 16 bases sitting between them. As DNA, the CDR3 is TGCGCCAGCAGCCAAGCTATACGGGGGACTGGCGAGCAGTACTTC. This encodes CASSQAIRGTGEQYF.

A single count supports this clone. The chain joins TRBV19 to TRBJ1-4; tentative D call: TRBD1 (6 bases). Trimming took off 7 bases at V and 8 bases at J, with 20 bases between the two ends. The CDR3 totals 15 residues. From germline, CDR1 is LNHDA and CDR2 SQIVND (reference sequence). Here the CDR3 reads CASTSRGHSQEKLFF. As DNA, the CDR3 is TGTGCCAGTACCTCGAGGGGACATTCGCAGGAAAAACTGTTTTTT.

The gene calls are TRBV4-1 and TRBJ2-1, with a weak D call TRBD2 (6 bases). Trimming took off 11 bases at V and 7 bases at J, with 18 bases between the two ends. The CDR3 is made up of 13 amino acids. The germline CDR1 and CDR2 sequences are MGHRA and YSYEKL. The CDR3 region is CAGGSPLGNEQFF. For the CDR3, the DNA is TGCGCCGGGGGGAGCCCCCTGGGGAATGAGCAGTTCTTC.

CDR3 nucleotide sequence: TGTGCCAGCAGCCAAGTGGGAACCCTAGCGGACGAGCAGTACTTC. This sequence encodes CASSQVGTLADEQYF. The chain combines TRBV4-2 with TRBJ2-7; TRBD2 matches at 7 bases. V gave up 1 base and J gave up 5 bases; unmatched junction bases: 8. CDR1 LGHNA and CDR2 YNFKEQ come from the germline V gene. The CDR3 extends over 15 amino acids.

CDR3 region: CASSVLRTITNTGELFF. In DNA form, the CDR3 reads TGTGCCAGCAGTGTCCTGCGGACTATAACAAACACCGGGGAGCTGTTTTTT. This chain joins TRBV6-1 and TRBJ2-2; perhaps TRBD2 as D (6 bases). The CDR3 totals 17 residues. The germline V gene encodes CDR1 MNHNS and CDR2 SASEGT. Trimming removed 4 bases from V and 2 bases from J, with 17 bases in between.

The chain has TRBV9 and TRBJ1-1, with 7 bases lining up with TRBD1. The CDR3 has 14 amino acids. The J segment lost 1 base and the V segment lost 4 bases, leaving 4 bases of the junction unmatched. The V gene's germline CDR1 is SGDLS and CDR2 YYNGEE. CDR3: CASSSGTANTEAFF. In nucleotides, the CDR3 is TGTGCCAGCAGCTCAGGGACAGCGAACACTGAAGCTTTCTTT.

V gene TRBV5-8 combines with J gene TRBJ2-2; 8 bases line up with TRBD1. Per the germline V gene, CDR1 is SGHTS and CDR2 is YDEGEE. The trim removed 7 bases at V and 2 bases at J, leaving 13 bases unmatched. There are 17 residues in the CDR3. For the CDR3, the DNA is TGTGCCAGCGCCAAAGGGACAGGCAGCCGAAACACCGGGGAGCTGTTTTTT. It yields the protein CASAKGTGSRNTGELFF.

The chain links TRBV3-1 (or the pseudogene TRBV3-2) to TRBJ1-3, with a possible D match to TRBD1 (6 bases). The CDR3 spans 16 residues. Germline CDR1 and CDR2: LGHDT and YNNKEL (reference sequence). The ends were cut back, 6 bases at V and 7 bases at J, with 22 bases in the middle. CDR3 region: CASSHQGSPQRNTIYF. DNA of the CDR3: TGTGCCAGCAGTCACCAGGGGTCCCCCCAGCGGAACACCATATATTTT.

The chain combines TRBV4-2 with TRBJ1-4; D uncertain. Germline V gene sequence: CDR1 LGHNA, CDR2 YNFKEQ. V gave up 0 bases and J gave up 1 base, with 9 bases separating them. The CDR3 is made up of 16 amino acids. In DNA, the CDR3 is TGTGCCAGCAGCCAAGATGGGAGGGTAACTAATGAAAAACTGTTTTTT. It is translated as CASSQDGRVTNEKLFF.

The rearrangement links TRBV28 to TRBJ2-5; 8 bases fit TRBD2. The J segment lost 2 bases and the V segment lost 4 bases, leaving 6 bases of the junction unmatched. This CDR3 comprises 15 residues. CDR1 is MDHEN and CDR2 is SYDVKM in the germline V gene. The CDR3 spells CASSSQRERQETQYF. Written as DNA, the CDR3 is TGTGCCAGCAGTTCCCAGCGGGAGAGGCAAGAGACCCAGTACTTC.

This chain links TRBV15 with TRBJ1-2; D is uncertain. V dropped 0 bases and J dropped 6 bases, with 5 bases sitting between them. Germline CDR1 is LNHNV and CDR2 is YYDKDF (reference sequence). The CDR3 consists of 12 residues. The CDR3 is CATSRDGDGYTF. In DNA form, the CDR3 reads TGTGCCACCAGCAGAGACGGGGATGGCTACACCTTC. Using reference TRBV15 and TRBJ1-2 for the parts outside the CDR3, the full variable domain is DAMVIQNPRYQVTQFGKPVTLSCSQTLNHNVMYWYQQKSSQAPKLLFHYYDKDFNNEADTPDNFQSRRPNTSFCFLDIRSPGLGDTAMYLCATSRDGDGYTFGSGTRLTVV.

The gene calls are TRBV5-1 and TRBJ1-1; D unclear. Germline lookup yields CDR1 SGHRS and CDR2 YFSETQ. The V and J ends lost 5 bases and 7 bases respectively, with 12 bases between them. The CDR3 spans 12 residues. The CDR3 sequence: CASRLGRREAFF. DNA for the CDR3: TGCGCCAGCAGACTAGGACGGCGTGAAGCTTTCTTT. The whole variable domain, filled in from reference TRBV5-1 and TRBJ1-1, reads KAGVTQTPRYLIKTRGQQVTLSCSPISGHRSVSWYQQTPGQGLQFLFEYFSETQRNKGNFPGRFSGRQFSNSRSEMNVSTLELGDSALYLCASRLGRREAFFGQGTRLTVV.

The chain employs TRBV6-1 and TRBJ2-1, with D unclear. CDR1 and CDR2 from the germline V gene are MNHNS and SASEGT. V shed 2 bases and J shed 7 bases, with 9 bases lying between them. CDR3 length: 13 residues. The CDR3 DNA is TGTGCCAGCAGTGAACCTATCTTTAATGAGCAGTTCTTC. Translation: CASSEPIFNEQFF.

The V and J genes are TRBV6-6 and TRBJ2-7; no definite D call. The CDR3 sequence is 15 residues long. The V end was cut by 0 bases, the J end by 0 bases, with 9 bases between. Germline-derived CDR1 and CDR2 are MNHNY and SVGAGI (reference sequence). The chain's CDR3 is CASSYSQANSYEQYF. As DNA, the CDR3 is TGTGCCAGCAGTTACTCCCAGGCCAACTCCTACGAGCAGTACTTC.

CDR3 region: CASTTKQGRNGYTF. CDR3 DNA: TGTGCCAGCACCACTAAACAGGGGAGGAATGGCTACACCTTC. This chain links TRBV6-6 with TRBJ1-2; 7 bases fit TRBD1. Germline values: CDR1 MNHNY, CDR2 SVGAGI (reference sequence). This CDR3 comprises 14 residues. Unmatched junction bases numbered 11, after V lost 7 bases and J lost 6 bases.

The CDR3: CSAGHTGELFF. DNA of the CDR3: TGCAGTGCGGGGCACACCGGGGAGCTGTTTTTT. The chain is built from TRBV20-1 and TRBJ2-2, with a tentative D call TRBD1 (5 bases). This CDR3 region has 11 residues. The V and J ends lost 6 bases and 3 bases respectively, with 5 bases between them. Germline loops: CDR1 DFQATT, CDR2 SNEGSKA (reference sequence).

V and J are TRBV9 and TRBJ2-3; 7 bases are shared with TRBD2. Looked up from germline, CDR1 is SGDLS and CDR2 is YYNGEE. J gave up 6 bases and V 3 bases, and 7 bases lay outside the gene matches. The CDR3 runs to 14 residues. The CDR3 spells CASSADGGYDTQYF. DNA for the CDR3: TGTGCCAGCAGCGCGGACGGGGGGTATGATACGCAGTATTTT.

This sequence joins TRBV6-1 and TRBJ2-7; TRBD2 agrees at 8 bases. The trim removed 1 base at V and 6 bases at J, leaving 8 bases unmatched. The CDR3 has 15 amino acids. Germline values: CDR1 MNHNS, CDR2 SASEGT. CDR3 DNA sequence: TGTGCCAGCAGTGAAGACGGGAGGGCCCAAGTCGAGCAGTACTTC. This translates into CASSEDGRAQVEQYF.

The CDR3 region is CASSLHLYQETQYF. CDR3 DNA: TGTGCCAGCAGCCTCCACTTGTACCAAGAGACCCAGTACTTC. The J gene is TRBJ2-5, the V gene TRBV5-8; D not resolved. The CDR3 is made up of 14 amino acids. Germline values: CDR1 SGHTS, CDR2 YDEGEE. V was shortened by 4 bases and J by 0 bases, with 10 bases between the two germline ends.

The J gene is TRBJ1-3, the V gene TRBV5-4; the D gene is possibly TRBD1 (5 bases). The CDR3 runs 15 residues. Germline lookup yields CDR1 SGHNT and CDR2 YYREEE (reference sequence). The ends were cut back, 7 bases at V and 2 bases at J, with 16 bases in the middle. The CDR3 loop is CASAESQGAGNTIYF. CDR3 nucleotides: TGTGCCAGCGCTGAATCGCAGGGTGCTGGAAACACCATATATTTT.

This clone was seen more than once but under ten times. The chain couples TRBV5-1 to TRBJ1-2; D unclear. Germline-derived CDR1 and CDR2 are SGHRS and YFSETQ. V shed 5 bases and J shed 4 bases, with 15 bases lying between them. This CDR3 is built from 14 residues. The CDR3 loop reads CASRPGPGSYGYTF. In DNA form, the CDR3 reads TGCGCCAGCAGACCCGGTCCTGGGAGCTATGGCTACACCTTC.

The rearrangement uses TRBV28 and TRBJ2-2; D remains unclear. Germline-derived CDR1 and CDR2 are MDHEN and SYDVKM. The CDR3 sequence is 15 residues long. V lost 7 bases, J lost 4 bases, and 16 bases lay in between. CDR3 sequence: CASTASGSGTGELFF. Here the CDR3 DNA reads TGTGCCAGCACTGCGTCCGGTTCGGGCACCGGGGAGCTGTTTTTT.

The chain combines TRBV30 with TRBJ2-7; the D gene is possibly TRBD2 (5 bases). The CDR3 totals 13 residues. Germline CDR1 GTSNPN, CDR2 SVGIG (reference sequence). The V gene lost 0 bases and the J gene lost 5 bases, with 11 bases spanning the gap. CDR3 sequence (DNA): TGTGCCTGGAGTGTAGAGGGTCCAGACGAGCAGTACTTC. This codes for CAWSVEGPDEQYF.

The J gene is TRBJ2-1, the V gene TRBV28; TRBD2 might be the D (6 bases). The CDR3 length is 12 residues. V was shortened by 2 bases and J by 12 bases, with 11 bases between the two germline ends. From germline, CDR1 is MDHEN and CDR2 SYDVKM. The CDR3 DNA reads TGTGCCAGCAGTTTAAGGAGGGGTTGGCAGTTCTTC. Translation: CASSLRRGWQFF.

CDR3 amino acids: CASSEAGTANTEAFF. The CDR3 coding sequence is TGCGCCAGCAGTGAGGCCGGGACAGCGAACACTGAAGCTTTCTTT. The J gene is TRBJ1-1, the V gene TRBV10-1; 7 nucleotides agree with TRBD1. The CDR3 is made up of 15 amino acids. Germline V lookup: CDR1 WNHNN, CDR2 SYGVQD (reference sequence). The V and J ends lost 2 bases and 1 base, in that order; junction bases with no gene match: 4.

The CDR3 DNA reads TGCGCCAGCAGCCAAGAGGGCCAGACTACGAACACCGGGGAGCTGTTTTTT. It specifies CASSQEGQTTNTGELFF. The chain joins TRBV4-3 to TRBJ2-2; tentative D call: TRBD2 (5 bases). Germline lookup yields CDR1 LGHNA and CDR2 YSLEER. The CDR3 totals 17 residues. V lost 0 bases to trimming and J lost 0 bases, with 11 bases between them.

In DNA, the CDR3 is TGTGCCAGCAGTTTATTCCCCCACTACGAGCAGTACTTC. It codes for CASSLFPHYEQYF. The chain joins TRBV27 to TRBJ2-7, with unresolved D. V shed 1 base and J shed 3 bases, with 7 bases lying between them. The CDR3 has 13 residues. Germline loops: CDR1 MNHEY, CDR2 SMNVEV (reference sequence).

V and J are TRBV13 and TRBJ2-6, with D possibly matching TRBD1 (5 bases). Germline V CDR1 and CDR2: PRHDT, FYEKMQ (reference sequence). V was cut by 3 bases and J by 1 base, with 7 bases left in between. The CDR3 contains 15 residues. The CDR3 nucleotides are TGTGCCAGCAGCTTCAAGGGGTCTGGGGCCAACGTCCTGACTTTC. Protein product: CASSFKGSGANVLTF. Using reference TRBV13 and TRBJ2-6 for the parts outside the CDR3, the full variable domain is AAGVIQSPRHLIKEKRETATLKCYPIPRHDTVYWYQQGPGQDPQFLISFYEKMQSDKGSIPDRFSAQQFSDYHSELNMSSLELGDSALYFCASSFKGSGANVLTFGAGSRLTVL.

The chain employs TRBV29-1 and TRBJ2-2; D is undetermined. The germline V gene encodes CDR1 SQVTM and CDR2 ANQGSEA. The CDR3 consists of 12 residues. The germline V and J ends were trimmed by 6 bases and 5 bases, with 10 bases remaining between them. For the CDR3, the DNA is TGCAGCGTGACATTAGGAACCGGGGAGCTGTTTTTT. This encodes CSVTLGTGELFF.

This clone appeared once. The genes are TRBV2 and TRBJ1-4; no definite D call. This CDR3 spans 14 amino acids. Germline V lookup: CDR1 SNHLY, CDR2 FYNNEI. V lost 6 bases and J 0 bases, leaving 8 bases between the germline ends. CDR3 sequence: CASRRIATNEKLFF. DNA for the CDR3: TGTGCCAGCAGGAGAATTGCAACTAATGAAAAACTGTTTTTT.

The gene calls are TRBV6-2 or TRBV6-3 and TRBJ2-7, with no clear D. Trimming took off 4 bases at V and 5 bases at J, with 15 bases between the two ends. The CDR3 has 14 amino acids. Germline V CDR1 and CDR2: MNHEY, SVGEGT. CDR3 region: CASSSVTVVDEQYF. CDR3 bases: TGTGCCAGCAGTTCGGTCACTGTAGTCGACGAGCAGTACTTC.